Included here is one T cell receptor (beta chain) sequence, with context. The antigen this receptor binds is unknown. The junction does not match germline at one end; this may be a read error. Library preparation was by 5' RACE. Reads for this sample came from an Illumina HiSeq 2500. A second PCR of about 7 to 12 cycles was performed with a sample-barcoded 5' primer and a J-beta primer mix. A unique molecular identifier was introduced onto each TCR beta cDNA molecule by a template-switch 5' adaptor carrying 12 random nucleotides. At least 3 million CDR3-containing paired-end reads were obtained from each sample. First-strand cDNA was synthesized from all RNA with the Mint cDNA synthesis kit, primed by a TRBC-specific oligonucleotide. After uracil-DNA glycosylase treatment, a first 18-cycle PCR used universal primers M1SS and BC2_uni_R on all cDNA. In the authors' own workflow: Normalization of each sample was performed by random selection of 1 million high-quality reads, each carrying a distinct molecular identifier. Instead of being binned into consensus sequences, reads that shared molecular identifiers were thrown out. CDR3 identification, clonotype clustering and error correction used MiTCR with a Q25 quality threshold and the strictest error-elimination algorithm. A nonparametric unseen species model using Euler transformation provided a lower-bound estimate of total TCR beta diversity. TCRdb passed the public sequencing reads through fastp at Q25 and MiXCR, retaining productive beta sequences. CDR3 protein sequences are deduplicated, and each keeps its most common genes and DNA. What appears here as the V and J calls and clone size reflects TCRdb's work, not the paper's. The table for this sample lists 1.5 million or so distinct CDR3 sequences; around 42% of them were counted only once. Together, the top ten hold 6.5% to 10% of the sample.

CDR1 and CDR2 (SGHTA, FQGTGA) derive from the germline V gene. The CDR3 spans 15 residues, from the cysteine through the phenylalanine. The sequence is cut down to CDR3 DNA, 45 bases in frame from base 1. The data were taken from a study of blood T cells in healthy people across ages (dated by TCRdb to 2015 to 2017). Context from the whole study: In model experiments, template switching captured roughly one uniquely barcoded TCR beta cDNA molecule for every two T cells. Age-related changes in TCR beta repertoire diversity were measured in the study by deep sequencing normalized with unique cDNA molecular identifiers. Donors were grouped into four age groups: young (average roughly 16 years), middle-aged (over 35), aged (62) and long-lived (about 82). To avoid experimental bias, donors of different ages were distributed randomly across sequencing lanes. Using the same blood draw, the study looked at two additional independent replicas of 1 million unique cDNA reads for two donors, one aged 18 to 30 and the other aged 80 or older. Results the study describes overall, beyond this receptor: The CMV infection status of donors was not known, potentially confounding age-related changes in expanded clonotypes. Bulk unsorted PBMC profiling prevented conclusive comparison of naive and antigen-experienced compartments. Total diversity estimates from one million sequenced T cells were considered lower bounds and underestimates. Observed TCR beta diversity per million T cells fell roughly linearly with age, and a significant reduction was already apparent by age roughly 40. Compared with the aged group, more naive CD4+ T cells, fewer expanded clones and increased TCR diversity were shown by the long-lived group, suggesting age selection. The percentage of naive T cells measured by flow cytometry correlated strongly with observed TCR beta diversity.

The donors were 40 or so Caucasian individuals from Russia, aged roughly 6 to 100 years, who were systemically healthy. Roughly 10 milliliters of peripheral blood were drawn from each donor into EDTA-treated Vacutainer tubes. Ficoll-Paque density-gradient centrifugation was used to isolate PBMCs, with at least 6.5 million per sample. Total RNA was extracted from PBMCs with Trizol reagent, with at least 5.5 micrograms obtained per sample. For every donor, an aliquot of PBMCs went through flow cytometry to measure the percentages of naive CD45RAhigh/CD27high T cells. The TCR originated in a woman between 18 and 29 years old in good health. The chain is encoded by TRBV7-3 joined to TRBJ2-5; a weak D assignment points to TRBD2 (6 bases agree). The sample comprised blood. The nucleotides read TGTGCCAGCAGCTCCCCGGTTGGGAGGAAAGAGGCCCAGTACTTC. The resulting protein is CASSSPVGRKEAQYF.